These 8 T cell receptor beta chains were all obtained from the same sample, sequenced in a study of regulatory T cells in long-lasting Graves disease listed by TCRdb under 2021. Taken with the paper, the label for time point translates to: newly diagnosed GD, antithyroid drugs for less than 3 months. For both TCR sequencing and RNA sequencing, RNA was extracted from PBMCs using TRIzol. Libraries came from multiplex PCR. Sequenced on an Illumina HiSeq 4000. iRepertoire HTBI primers and Arm-PCR amplification of CDR3 regions were used to construct TCR beta libraries. TCRdb cleaned the public reads at Q25 with fastp, built clones with MiXCR and kept in-frame beta chains. Every CDR3 protein is listed once, alongside the most common genes and DNA of its rows. Here the sample has about 420,000 distinct CDR3 sequences; about 15% occur a single time. The ten largest clonotypes hold 20% to 25% of the sample.

The sample also formed part of further work on T cells in Graves' hyperthyroidism and ophthalmopathy.

The source material was peripheral blood mononuclear cells (PBMCs), sampled at new diagnosis, from a patient treated with antithyroid drugs. The receptor source for this set is a woman aged 18 to 35 with Graves disease. Donor details come from another sample of the same person, matched by shared clones.

At least ten counts were recorded for this clonotype. The chain has TRBV11-2 and TRBJ2-5; D assignment may be TRBD1 or TRBD2 (5 bases each). Trimming cost V 5 bases and J 5 bases, with 18 bases left between them. CDR1 is SGHAT and CDR2 is FQNNGV in the germline V gene. The CDR3 consists of 15 residues. The CDR3 protein is CASSIGTTKGETQYF. CDR3 in DNA: TGTGCCAGCAGCATAGGGACGACAAAGGGGGAGACCCAGTACTTC. Full variable domain (outside the CDR3, taken from reference TRBV11-2 and TRBJ2-5): EAGVAQSPRYKIIEKRQSVAFWCNPISGHATLYWYQQILGQGPKLLIQFQNNGVVDDSQLPKDRFSAERLKGVDSTLKIQPAKLEDSAVYLCASSIGTTKGETQYFGPGTRLLVL.

This clonotype was found a few times. This chain links TRBV15 with TRBJ2-7, with D uncertain. From germline, CDR1 is LNHNV and CDR2 YYDKDF (reference sequence). There are 14 residues in the CDR3. V was shortened by 3 bases and J by 0 bases, with 9 bases between the two germline ends. The chain's CDR3 is CATSRGGVSYEQYF. The CDR3 nucleotides read TGTGCCACCAGCAGGGGTGGGGTCTCCTACGAGCAGTACTTC.

This clonotype was observed at least ten times. The chain has TRBV20-1 and TRBJ1-1, with D possibly TRBD1 on 5 matching bases. CDR1 and CDR2 from the germline V gene are DFQATT and SNEGSKA (reference sequence). The CDR3 spans 16 residues. V was cut by 1 base and J by 5 bases, with 20 bases left in between. DNA for the CDR3: TGCAGTGCTAGAGCCCGGGACCCCAGAATGGGGACTGAAGCTTTCTTT. Translated: CSARARDPRMGTEAFF.

This clonotype appeared many times. CDR3 protein: CASSLVVKANEQFF. CDR3 sequence (DNA): TGTGCCAGCAGCTTAGTGGTCAAGGCCAACGAGCAGTTCTTC. The chain is built from TRBV7-2 and TRBJ2-1; D is ambiguous. The CDR3 has 14 amino acids. Germline V gene lookup returns CDR1 SGHTA and CDR2 FQGNSA. V was pared by 1 base and J by 10 bases, with 14 bases between.

This clonotype was recorded at least ten times. The chain employs TRBV20-1 and TRBJ2-7, with 9 positions matching TRBD2. The CDR3 consists of 13 residues. Per the germline V gene, CDR1 is DFQATT and CDR2 is SNEGSKA (reference sequence). V lost 5 bases, J lost 5 bases, and 7 bases stayed unmatched. The CDR3: CSARRTSVNEQYF. CDR3 in DNA: TGCAGTGCTCGAAGGACTAGCGTGAACGAGCAGTACTTC.

This clonotype was seen ten or more times. V is TRBV7-2 and J is TRBJ2-1; 8 positions match TRBD1. Germline CDR1 SGHTA, CDR2 FQGNSA. V shed 4 bases, J shed 5 bases, and the junction held 4 bases outside the gene matches. This CDR3 region has 14 residues. The chain's CDR3 is CASSSGQANNEQFF. CDR3 sequence (DNA): TGTGCCAGCAGCTCGGGACAGGCAAACAATGAGCAGTTCTTC.

This clonotype has a count of ten or more. CDR3 amino acids: CASSHARRVNTEAFF. The CDR3 DNA follows: TGTGCCAGCAGCCATGCCCGACGGGTGAACACTGAAGCTTTCTTT. V usage is TRBV14 and J usage is TRBJ1-1; D is unresolved. The germline V gene has CDR1 SGHDN and CDR2 FVKESK. V lost 3 bases, J lost 0 bases, and 11 bases lay in between. The CDR3 is 15 amino acids.

The chain combines TRBV6-1 with TRBJ2-1; TRBD1 matches 8 bases. Germline CDR1 MNHNS, CDR2 SASEGT. V was clipped by 4 bases and J by 8 bases; unmatched bases: 10. This CDR3 is built from 15 residues. The CDR3 DNA follows: TGTGCCAGCAGTGCGGACAGGGTCGGTAACGATGAGCAGTTCTTC. Translated, it gives CASSADRVGNDEQFF.